The clone carrying this TCR beta chain was seen more than once but under ten times. Its antigen is as yet unknown. V was clipped by 2 bases and J by 4 bases, with 6 bases between them. Germline V gene sequence: CDR1 SGHVS, CDR2 FQNEAQ. The CDR3 is 13 residues long. Using its own MiXCR run on the reads, TCRdb lists one record per CDR3 protein. This sample has hundreds of thousands of distinct CDR3 sequences, with about 42% found just once. The data originate from a study of T cell repertoires in cytomegalovirus infection. Across the study: Public signatures in TCR beta pointed to CMV infection and matching HLA type. Study-level findings and limits: Clonotypes of TCR beta that were HLA-C-restricted and CMV-specific dominated the ex vivo response.

The rearrangement uses TRBV7-8 and TRBJ2-1; D gene unclear. The sequence derives from a human donor in good health (CMV status not recorded). Some clones in this sample may be carry-over from other donors' samples. This specimen consisted of cultured PBMCs, obtained from culture after CMV antigen stimulation. The CDR3 DNA follows: TGTGCCAGCAGCTTAACACAGTACAATGAGCAGTTCTTC. This encodes CASSLTQYNEQFF.